The rows below give T cell receptor beta chains drawn from one sample of a study of metastatic and nonmetastatic thyroid tumors. TCRdb reanalyzed the PCR reads via MiXCR. Of roughly 22,000 clones detected, 35% to 45% appear once; the ten largest clones hold about 20%. The specimen sequenced was blood. The receptors were sampled from a male donor with papillary thyroid cancer or a benign thyroid nodule (not recorded which). Some clones in this sample may be carry-over from other donors' samples. Each CDR3 is given with its conserved first and last residue. The D gene is left open where the match is weak. Expanded clones are given a class, and other clones once, few, many or no size at all.

v_call	d_call	clone_size	j_call	cdr3_nt	cdr3_aa
TRBV24-1	TRBD2	few	TRBJ2-1	TGTGCCACCAGTGTAGGGACTAGCGGGAGAATTAACAATGAGCAGTTCTTC	CATSVGTSGRINNEQFF
TRBV7-9	-	-	TRBJ2-4	TGTGCCAGCTCCCCCAGGGACTCAGGGTACATTCAGTACTTC	CASSPRDSGYIQYF
TRBV19	-	-	TRBJ1-6	TGTGCCAGCGGAAGGGCCCCCATCTCCTATAATTCACCCCTCCACTTT	CASGRAPISYNSPLHF
TRBV20-1	-	-	TRBJ1-5	TGCAGTGCTAAGGACAGAGGCAATCAGCCCCAGCATTTT	CSAKDRGNQPQHF
TRBV5-4	TRBD1	many	TRBJ2-3	TGTGCCAGCAGCTTGAACAGGGGAGCGCAGTATTTT	CASSLNRGAQYF
TRBV30	-	-	TRBJ2-7	TGTGCCTGGAGTGTATGGGGGGATAGCTCCTACGAGCAGTACTTC	CAWSVWGDSSYEQYF
TRBV11-1	-	many	TRBJ1-1	TGTGCCAGCAGCTTAGTCCCATCCAGCAGGGGCACTGAAGCTTTCTTT	CASSLVPSSRGTEAFF
TRBV20-1	-	-	TRBJ1-5	TGCAGTGCGAGCGGAGGGGCAGGGAGCAATCAGCCCCAGCATTTT	CSASGGAGSNQPQHF
TRBV4-1	TRBD2	-	TRBJ2-3	TGCGCCAGCAGCCTCGGACTAGCGGGCTTCCCTACAGATACGCAGTATTTT	CASSLGLAGFPTDTQYF
TRBV28	TRBD2	many	TRBJ2-1	TGTGCCAGCAGCCAATCCGGGGGGTCGTTCTTC	CASSQSGGSFF
TRBV5-1	TRBD1	-	TRBJ1-1	TGCGCCAGCAGCAGGGGACAGGAGTTGAACACTGAAGCTTTCTTT	CASSRGQELNTEAFF
TRBV2	TRBD1	few	TRBJ1-1	TGTGCCAGTACACAGGGGGAGAACACTGAAGCTTTCTTT	CASTQGENTEAFF
TRBV4-2	TRBD1	-	TRBJ1-3	TGTGCCAGCAGCCAAGAAAGGACAGGGCTAGGAAACACCATATATTTT	CASSQERTGLGNTIYF
TRBV6-2/TRBV6-3	-	many	TRBJ1-5	TGTGCCAGCAGAAATGGGGGTAATCAGCCCCAGCATTTT	CASRNGGNQPQHF
TRBV30	-	-	TRBJ1-2	TGTGCCTGGAGTCCTACCAGGGTAGGCTATGGCTACACCTTC	CAWSPTRVGYGYTF
TRBV6-2/TRBV6-3	-	medium-sized	TRBJ2-5	TGTGCCAGCAAGACATTGGAGACCCAGTACTTC	CASKTLETQYF
TRBV30	TRBD1	-	TRBJ2-7	TGTGCCTGGTCTAGGACAGGGGAGGTCGACGAGCAGTACTTC	CAWSRTGEVDEQYF
TRBV18	-	many	TRBJ1-3	TGTGCCAGCTCACCAGGGCTGTCTCCGGGAAACACCATATATTTT	CASSPGLSPGNTIYF
TRBV6-2/TRBV6-3	-	-	TRBJ2-3	TGTGCCAGCAGTTACTCCGGGGTTGCAGATACGCAGTATTTT	CASSYSGVADTQYF
TRBV6-2/TRBV6-3	TRBD1	-	TRBJ2-1	TGTGCCAGCAGTTCTACTGGACAGGGATTGTACAATGAGCAGTTCTTC	CASSSTGQGLYNEQFF
TRBV7-7	-	many	TRBJ2-2	TGTGCTAGCAGCCTCCACTACTCCACCGGGGAGCTGTTTTTT	CASSLHYSTGELFF
TRBV6-1	TRBD2	many	TRBJ2-1	TGTGCCAGCAGAGAACCGGGACTAGGGTTCGTAGGTGAGCAGTTCTTC	CASREPGLGFVGEQFF
TRBV6-1	-	-	TRBJ2-7	TGTGCCAGCAGAGACCTAGCGACTACCTACGAGCAGTACTTC	CASRDLATTYEQYF
TRBV6-1	-	-	TRBJ2-1	TGTGCCAGCAGTGAGACTGACCCTTACAATGAGCAGTTCTTC	CASSETDPYNEQFF
TRBV4-2	-	-	TRBJ1-2	TGTGCCAGCAGCCAAGATACAGGCTATGGCTACACCTTC	CASSQDTGYGYTF
TRBV11-2	TRBD2	once	TRBJ2-7	TGTGCCAGCAGCCCAACTCTAGCGGCCACGCACTTC	CASSPTLAATHF
TRBV5-1	TRBD1	medium-sized	TRBJ2-3	TGCGCCAGCAGCCCCGACAGGGGAACAGATACGCAGTATTTT	CASSPDRGTDTQYF
TRBV11-2	TRBD2	-	TRBJ2-7	TGTGCCAGCAGCTCCAGGACTAGCGGGCCCCCCTACGAGCAGTACTTC	CASSSRTSGPPYEQYF
TRBV7-3	TRBD1	-	TRBJ1-2	TGTGCCAGCAGCCCGGACAGGGACAGCGGCTACACCTTC	CASSPDRDSGYTF